Described below is a single TCR beta chain sequence and its context. Its antigen is not known. The data stem from a study of T cell responses to AZD1222 COVID-19 vaccine. Study outcomes and limitations: Among vaccine-associated CD4 TCRs, coverage spanned spike, with dominance at 160-218 and 743-854. Close to half of spike-specific TCRs reportedly recognize unmutated variant regions. White British donors predominated, females outnumbered males, and clonal diversity was possibly underestimated.

Assay: immunoSEQ multiplex PCR; the TCRdb copy retains only in-frame clones and omits some. This table holds under 150,000 clones, around nine tenths found once. Combined were second doses at about 4 or about 12 weeks. The germline V gene encodes CDR1 MNHEY and CDR2 SMNVEV (reference sequence). The length of the CDR3 is 15 residues. Trimming removed 0 bases at V and 8 bases at J, with 13 bases between. The input for sequencing was peripheral blood, taken 28 days after the second AZD1222 dose. This receptor was identified in an adult who received the AZD1222 COVID-19 vaccine. This chain uses TRBV27 with TRBJ1-4; a weak D match, TRBD1 (6 bases). The CDR3 DNA sequence: TGTGCCAGCAGTTTATCAACAGGGATCAGGGAAAAACTGTTTTTT. It codes for CASSLSTGIREKLFF.